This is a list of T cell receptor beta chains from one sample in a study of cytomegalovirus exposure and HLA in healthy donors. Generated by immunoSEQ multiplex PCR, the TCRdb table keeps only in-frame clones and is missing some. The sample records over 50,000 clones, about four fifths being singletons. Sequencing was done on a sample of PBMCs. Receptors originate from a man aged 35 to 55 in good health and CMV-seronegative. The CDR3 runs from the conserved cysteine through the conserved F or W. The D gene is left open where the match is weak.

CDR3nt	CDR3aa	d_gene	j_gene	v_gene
TGTGCCAGCAGCTTACTACGGGGCTCTGGGGCCAACGTCCTGACTTTC	CASSLLRGSGANVLTF	-	TRBJ2-6	TRBV7-9
TGTGCCAGCAGACCTATCCGGGACAGGGCGTATGGCTACACCTTC	CASRPIRDRAYGYTF	TRBD1	TRBJ1-2	TRBV11-2
TGTGCCAGCAGCGCGGGACCGCTGAATTCACCCCTCCACTTT	CASSAGPLNSPLHF	-	TRBJ1-6	TRBV6-5
TGTGCCAGCAGCTTAGATTGGGAGACCGTTAACACCGGGGAGCTGTTTTTT	CASSLDWETVNTGELFF	-	TRBJ2-2	TRBV11-3
TGCGCCAGCAGCCCTGGACTAGCGGGGGGCCAACAGTTCTTC	CASSPGLAGGQQFF	TRBD2	TRBJ2-1	TRBV5-1
TGTGCCAGCAGTGAATATGTTGGGGGGGTCAACGGCTACACCTTC	CASSEYVGGVNGYTF	-	TRBJ1-2	TRBV2
TGTGCCAGCAGCCCTCGACTAGGTTGGACAGATACGCAGTATTTT	CASSPRLGWTDTQYF	-	TRBJ2-3	TRBV5-4
TGTGCCAGCAGCCAAGATCTGAGTAACTATGGCTACACCTTC	CASSQDLSNYGYTF	-	TRBJ1-2	TRBV14
TGTGCCAGCAGTCCCGCGGGACAGTTGAACACTGAAGCTTTCTTT	CASSPAGQLNTEAFF	TRBD1	TRBJ1-1	TRBV27
TGTGCCAGCAGCCCCTCGGGTTTGGCTGAAGCTTTCTTT	CASSPSGLAEAFF	-	TRBJ1-1	TRBV7-2